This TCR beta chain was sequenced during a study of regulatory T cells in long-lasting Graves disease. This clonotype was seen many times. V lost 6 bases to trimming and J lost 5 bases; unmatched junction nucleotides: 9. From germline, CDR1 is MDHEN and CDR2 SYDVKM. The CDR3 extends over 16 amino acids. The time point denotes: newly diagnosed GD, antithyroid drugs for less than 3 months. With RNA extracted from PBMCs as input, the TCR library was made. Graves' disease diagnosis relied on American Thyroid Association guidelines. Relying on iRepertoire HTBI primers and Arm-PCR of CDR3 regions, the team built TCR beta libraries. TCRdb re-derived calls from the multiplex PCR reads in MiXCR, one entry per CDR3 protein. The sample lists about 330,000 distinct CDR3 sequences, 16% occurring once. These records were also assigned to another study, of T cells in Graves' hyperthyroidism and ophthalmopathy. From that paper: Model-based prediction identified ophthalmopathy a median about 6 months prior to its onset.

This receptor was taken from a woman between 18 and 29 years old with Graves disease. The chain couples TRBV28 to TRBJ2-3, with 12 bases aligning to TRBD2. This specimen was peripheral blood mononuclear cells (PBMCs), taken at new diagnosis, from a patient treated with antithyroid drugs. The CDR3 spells CASRLAGGVVEDTQYF. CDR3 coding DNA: TGTGCCAGCAGACTAGCGGGAGGAGTAGTAGAAGATACGCAGTATTTT.